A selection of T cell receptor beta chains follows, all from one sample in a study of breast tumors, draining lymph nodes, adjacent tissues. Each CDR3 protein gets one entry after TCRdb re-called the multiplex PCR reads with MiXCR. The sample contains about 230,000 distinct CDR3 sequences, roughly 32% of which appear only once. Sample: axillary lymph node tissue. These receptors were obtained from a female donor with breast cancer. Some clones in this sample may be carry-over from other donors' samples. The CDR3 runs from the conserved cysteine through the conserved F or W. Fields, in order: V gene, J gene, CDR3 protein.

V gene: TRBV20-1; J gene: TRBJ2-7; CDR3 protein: CSAGKLRGAYEQYF
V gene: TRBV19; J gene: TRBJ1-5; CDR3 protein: CASSIRQEWSNQPQHF
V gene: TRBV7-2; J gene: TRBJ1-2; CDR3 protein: CASSPPRGLLGYTF
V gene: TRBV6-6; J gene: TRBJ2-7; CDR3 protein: CASSTAGGGSYEQYF
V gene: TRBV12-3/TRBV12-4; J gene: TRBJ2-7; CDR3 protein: CASSLLAGGVLEQYF
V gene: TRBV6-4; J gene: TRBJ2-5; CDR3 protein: CASTRRGSKKTQYF
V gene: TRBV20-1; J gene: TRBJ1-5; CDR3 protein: CSARGTGVDAQPQHF
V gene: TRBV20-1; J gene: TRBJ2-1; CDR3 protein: CSASGARSTDTQFF
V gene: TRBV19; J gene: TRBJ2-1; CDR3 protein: CASSMSAEGEQFF
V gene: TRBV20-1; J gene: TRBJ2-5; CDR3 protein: CTARGPGRRETQYF
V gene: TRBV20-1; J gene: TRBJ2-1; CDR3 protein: CSARDMDSGSFVNEQFF
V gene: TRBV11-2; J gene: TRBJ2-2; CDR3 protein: CDSSFYICSARESGKVTGELFF
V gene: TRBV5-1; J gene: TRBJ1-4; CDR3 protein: CASSLGPGIDEKLFF
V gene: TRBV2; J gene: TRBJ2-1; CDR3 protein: CASKPSGGGIPNHNEQFF
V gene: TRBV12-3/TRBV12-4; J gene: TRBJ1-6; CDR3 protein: CASSSRISPLHF
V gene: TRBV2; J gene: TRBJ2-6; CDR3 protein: CASSYRGNVLTF
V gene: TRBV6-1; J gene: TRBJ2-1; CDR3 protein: CASSEGGLGEQFF
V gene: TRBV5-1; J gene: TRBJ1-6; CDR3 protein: CASSFYICSARELGQRNSPLHF
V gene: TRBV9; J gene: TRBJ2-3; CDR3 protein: CASSPRAPPADTQYF
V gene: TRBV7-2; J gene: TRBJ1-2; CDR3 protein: CASSFIRDRGWGYGYTF
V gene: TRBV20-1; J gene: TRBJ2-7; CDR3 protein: CSARVPLRGPDRREAYF
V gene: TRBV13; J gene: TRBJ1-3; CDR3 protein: CASSSRSSGNTIYF
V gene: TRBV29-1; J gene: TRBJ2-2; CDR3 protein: CSVEESGLAGPDGELFF
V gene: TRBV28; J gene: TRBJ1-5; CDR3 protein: CASSHPPRLGRGETQHF
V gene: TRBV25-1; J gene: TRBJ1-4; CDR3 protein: CARDRHQTGPNEKLFF
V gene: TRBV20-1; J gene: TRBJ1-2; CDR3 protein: CSARDKTAAAGYTF
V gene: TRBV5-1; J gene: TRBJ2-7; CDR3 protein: CASSLVTRAHKQYF
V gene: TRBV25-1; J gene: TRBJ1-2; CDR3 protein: CAHPGTGDRGYTF
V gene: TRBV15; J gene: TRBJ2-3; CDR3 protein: CATSARLADTDTQYF
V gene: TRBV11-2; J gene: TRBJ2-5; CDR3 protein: CASSLDQTPQETQYF
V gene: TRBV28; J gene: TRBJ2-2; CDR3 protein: CASSGGLVNTGELFF
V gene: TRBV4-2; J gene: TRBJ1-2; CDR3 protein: CASSPIQGDYGYTF
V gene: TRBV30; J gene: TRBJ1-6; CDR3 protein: CAWNSGTVNSPLHF
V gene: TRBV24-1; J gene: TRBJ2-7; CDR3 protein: CATSDSPGQGSNEQYF
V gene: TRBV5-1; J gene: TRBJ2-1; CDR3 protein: CASSLFSNEHFF
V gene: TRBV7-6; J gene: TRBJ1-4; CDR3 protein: CASSTRGGEKLFF
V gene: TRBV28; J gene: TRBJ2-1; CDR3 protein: CASRPQAGGTYNEQFF
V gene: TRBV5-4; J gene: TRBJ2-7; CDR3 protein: CASSSTGAGEQYF
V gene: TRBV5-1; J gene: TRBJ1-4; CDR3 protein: CASSTQGAANEKLFF
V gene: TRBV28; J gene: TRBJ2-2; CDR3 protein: CASSFSFTGELFF
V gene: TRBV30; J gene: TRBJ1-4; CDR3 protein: CAWSAGTGQGIREKLFF